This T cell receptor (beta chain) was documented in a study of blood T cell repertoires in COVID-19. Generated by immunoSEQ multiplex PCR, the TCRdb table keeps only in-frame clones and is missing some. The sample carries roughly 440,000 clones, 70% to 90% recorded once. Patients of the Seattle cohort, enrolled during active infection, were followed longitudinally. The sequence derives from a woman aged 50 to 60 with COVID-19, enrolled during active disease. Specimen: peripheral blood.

In DNA, the CDR3 is TGCGCCAGCAGCTTGAGGGGCGCGGTCACTGAAGCTTTCTTT. It encodes CASSLRGAVTEAFF. This chain links TRBV5-1 with TRBJ1-1, with a possible D match to TRBD1 (5 bases). CDR1 is SGHRS, CDR2 YFSETQ, per germline. This CDR3 region has 14 residues. Deletions cut 1 base from V and 4 bases from J, with 11 bases between.